This T cell receptor (beta chain) was retrieved from a study of tumor-infiltrating lymphocytes in primary liver carcinoma. For the study at large: Each of the growths was stage T1-T3 N0M0, extending about 4.2 to 11 cm across.

A few counts support this clonotype. Its antigen remains unknown. A much larger clone sits a single nucleotide away, making a read error possible. A primer in the constant region served to generate TCR beta cDNA from roughly 520 ng of total RNA. Three nested multiplex PCR rounds, a slightly modified ARM-PCR method, built the TCR beta libraries. TRBV1-TRBV30 forward primers and a C-beta reverse primer were used in the first two PCR rounds, which each ran for approximately 10 cycles. TCRdb reprocessed the multiplex PCR reads via MiXCR and lists one record per CDR3 protein. The profile shows about 84,000 distinct CDR3 sequences, over 60% of them singletons. General study points: Tumor samples exhibited a significantly greater top-250-clone fraction than blood samples (p = 0.039).

Germline CDR1 WNHNN, CDR2 SYGVQD (reference sequence). The CDR3 covers 16 residues. Extraction of RNA together with DNA used about 17-31 mg of unsorted bulk tissue. Every tumor was sampled at five separate regions. Tumor samples were assessed, and every one had over 80% viable tumor cells. Material for sequencing was liver tumor tissue from sampling region 1. Specified subset: tumor region T1, superior pole. The receptor was derived from a man aged 40-55 years with primary liver carcinoma and hepatitis B virus infection. This chain uses TRBV10-1 with TRBJ1-3; D is perhaps TRBD1 (6 bases). CDR3 amino acids: CASNESSQGAGNTIYF. As DNA, the CDR3 is TGCGCCAGCAATGAGAGCTCACAGGGAGCTGGAAACACCATATATTTT.